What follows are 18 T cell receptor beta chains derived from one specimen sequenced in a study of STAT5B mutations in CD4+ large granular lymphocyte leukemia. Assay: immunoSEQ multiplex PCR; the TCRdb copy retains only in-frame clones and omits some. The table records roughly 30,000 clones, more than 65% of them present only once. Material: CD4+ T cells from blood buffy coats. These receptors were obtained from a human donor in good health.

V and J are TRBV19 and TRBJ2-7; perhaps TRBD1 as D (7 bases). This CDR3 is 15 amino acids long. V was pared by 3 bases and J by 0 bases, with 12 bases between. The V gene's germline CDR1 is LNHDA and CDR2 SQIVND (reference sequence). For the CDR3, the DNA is TGTGCCAGTAGTATCTCAGGGGGAGGCTCCTACGAGCAGTACTTC. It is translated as CASSISGGGSYEQYF. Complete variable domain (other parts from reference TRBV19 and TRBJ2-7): DGGITQSPKYLFRKEGQNVTLSCEQNLNHDAMYWYRQDPGQGLRLIYYSQIVNDFQKGDIAEGYSVSREKKESFPLTVTSAQKNPTAFYLCASSISGGGSYEQYFGPGTRLTVT.

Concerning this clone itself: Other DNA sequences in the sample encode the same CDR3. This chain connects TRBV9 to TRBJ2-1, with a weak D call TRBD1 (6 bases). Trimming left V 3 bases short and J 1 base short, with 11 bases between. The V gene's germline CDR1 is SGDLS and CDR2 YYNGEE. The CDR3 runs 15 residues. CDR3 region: CASSEQGSSYNEQFF. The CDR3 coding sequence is TGTGCCAGCAGCGAACAGGGTTCGTCCTACAATGAGCAGTTCTTC.

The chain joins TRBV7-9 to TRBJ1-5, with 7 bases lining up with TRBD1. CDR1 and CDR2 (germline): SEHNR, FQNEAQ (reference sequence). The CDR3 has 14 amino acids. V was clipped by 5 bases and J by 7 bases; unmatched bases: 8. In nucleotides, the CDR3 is TGTGCCAGCAGCCTTCTTACAGGGGACCAGCCCCAGCATTTT. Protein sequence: CASSLLTGDQPQHF.

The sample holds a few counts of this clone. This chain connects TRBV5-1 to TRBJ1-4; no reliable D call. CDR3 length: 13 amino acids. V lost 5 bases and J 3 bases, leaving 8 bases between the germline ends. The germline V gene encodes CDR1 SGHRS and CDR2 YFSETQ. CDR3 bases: TGCGCCAGCAGTGCGGGGTCTAATGAAAAACTGTTTTTT. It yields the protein CASSAGSNEKLFF.

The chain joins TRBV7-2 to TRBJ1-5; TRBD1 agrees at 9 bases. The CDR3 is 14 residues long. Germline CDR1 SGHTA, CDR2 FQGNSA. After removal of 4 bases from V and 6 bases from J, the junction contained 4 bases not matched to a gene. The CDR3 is CASSSPTGGQPQHF. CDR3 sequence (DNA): TGTGCCAGCAGCTCGCCGACAGGGGGTCAGCCCCAGCATTTT.

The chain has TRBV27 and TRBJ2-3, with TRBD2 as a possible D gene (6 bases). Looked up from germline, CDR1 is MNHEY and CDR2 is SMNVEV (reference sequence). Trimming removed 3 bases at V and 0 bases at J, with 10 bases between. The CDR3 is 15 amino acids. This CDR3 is CASSLRDPSTDTQYF. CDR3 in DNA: TGTGCCAGCAGTTTGCGGGACCCTAGCACAGATACGCAGTATTTT.

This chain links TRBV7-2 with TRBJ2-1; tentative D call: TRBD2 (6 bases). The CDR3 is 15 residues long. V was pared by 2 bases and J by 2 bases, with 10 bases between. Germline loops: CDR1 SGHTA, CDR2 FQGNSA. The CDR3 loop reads CASSLNPGAYNEQFF. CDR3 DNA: TGTGCCAGCAGCTTAAATCCGGGAGCCTACAATGAGCAGTTCTTC.

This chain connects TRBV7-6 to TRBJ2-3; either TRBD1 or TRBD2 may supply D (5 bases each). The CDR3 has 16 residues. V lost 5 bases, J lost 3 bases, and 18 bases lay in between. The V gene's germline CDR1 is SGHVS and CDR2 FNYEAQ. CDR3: CASSPGYGGTTDTQYF. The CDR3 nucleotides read TGTGCCAGCAGCCCAGGGTATGGGGGTACAACAGATACGCAGTATTTT.

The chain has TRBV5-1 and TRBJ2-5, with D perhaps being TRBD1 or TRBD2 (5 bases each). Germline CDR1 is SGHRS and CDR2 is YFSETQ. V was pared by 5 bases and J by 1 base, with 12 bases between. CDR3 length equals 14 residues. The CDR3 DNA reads TGCGCCAGCAGTTCCGGGACCCTCCAAGAGACCCAGTACTTC. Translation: CASSSGTLQETQYF.

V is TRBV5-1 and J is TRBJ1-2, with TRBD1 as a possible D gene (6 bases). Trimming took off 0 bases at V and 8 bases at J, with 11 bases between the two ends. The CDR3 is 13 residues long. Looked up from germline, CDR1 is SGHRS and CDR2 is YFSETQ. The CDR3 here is CASSLEGGYGYTF. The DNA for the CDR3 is TGCGCCAGCAGCTTGGAGGGGGGTTACGGCTACACCTTC.

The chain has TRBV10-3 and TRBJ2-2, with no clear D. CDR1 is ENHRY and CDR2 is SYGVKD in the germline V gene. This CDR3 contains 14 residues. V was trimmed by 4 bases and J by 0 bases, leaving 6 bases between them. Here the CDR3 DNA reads TGTGCCATCAGTGCGACGGCGAACACCGGGGAGCTGTTTTTT. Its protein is CAISATANTGELFF.

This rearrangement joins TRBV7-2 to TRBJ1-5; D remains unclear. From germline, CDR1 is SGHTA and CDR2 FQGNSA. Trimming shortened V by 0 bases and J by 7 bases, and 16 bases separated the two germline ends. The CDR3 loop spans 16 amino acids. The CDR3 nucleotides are TGTGCCAGCAGCTTAGCACCGGACCGCCGGAACCAGCCCCAGCATTTT. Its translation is CASSLAPDRRNQPQHF. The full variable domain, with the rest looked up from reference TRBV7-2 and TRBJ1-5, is GAGVSQSPSNKVTEKGKDVELRCDPISGHTALYWYRQSLGQGLEFLIYFQGNSAPDKSGLPSDRFSAERTGGSVSTLTIQRTQQEDSAVYLCASSLAPDRRNQPQHFGDGTRLSIL.

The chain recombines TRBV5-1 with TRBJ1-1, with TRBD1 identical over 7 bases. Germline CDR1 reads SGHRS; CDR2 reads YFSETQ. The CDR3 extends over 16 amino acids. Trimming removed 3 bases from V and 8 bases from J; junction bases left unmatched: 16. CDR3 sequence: CASSSQLTTGTYEAFF. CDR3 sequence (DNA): TGCGCCAGCAGCTCGCAACTTACGACAGGGACCTACGAAGCTTTCTTT. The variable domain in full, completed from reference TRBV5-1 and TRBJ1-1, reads KAGVTQTPRYLIKTRGQQVTLSCSPISGHRSVSWYQQTPGQGLQFLFEYFSETQRNKGNFPGRFSGRQFSNSRSEMNVSTLELGDSALYLCASSSQLTTGTYEAFFGQGTRLTVV.

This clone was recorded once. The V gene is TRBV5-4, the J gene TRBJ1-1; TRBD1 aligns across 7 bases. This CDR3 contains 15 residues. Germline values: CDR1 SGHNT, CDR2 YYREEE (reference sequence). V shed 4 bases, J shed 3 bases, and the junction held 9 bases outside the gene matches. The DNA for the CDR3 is TGTGCCAGCAGCGTCCAGGGGGTAGGATACACTGAAGCTTTCTTT. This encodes CASSVQGVGYTEAFF. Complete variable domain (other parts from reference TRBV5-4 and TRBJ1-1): ETGVTQSPTHLIKTRGQQVTLRCSSQSGHNTVSWYQQALGQGPQFIFQYYREEENGRGNFPPRFSGLQFPNYSSELNVNALELDDSALYLCASSVQGVGYTEAFFGQGTRLTVV.

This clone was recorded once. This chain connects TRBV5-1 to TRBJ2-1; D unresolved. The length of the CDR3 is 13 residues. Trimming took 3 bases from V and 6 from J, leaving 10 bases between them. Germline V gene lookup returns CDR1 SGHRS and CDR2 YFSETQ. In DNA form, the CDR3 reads TGCGCCAGCAGCTCCACAGTCCCCAATGAGCAGTTCTTC. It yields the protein CASSSTVPNEQFF. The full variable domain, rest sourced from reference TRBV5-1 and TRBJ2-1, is KAGVTQTPRYLIKTRGQQVTLSCSPISGHRSVSWYQQTPGQGLQFLFEYFSETQRNKGNFPGRFSGRQFSNSRSEMNVSTLELGDSALYLCASSSTVPNEQFFGPGTRLTVL.

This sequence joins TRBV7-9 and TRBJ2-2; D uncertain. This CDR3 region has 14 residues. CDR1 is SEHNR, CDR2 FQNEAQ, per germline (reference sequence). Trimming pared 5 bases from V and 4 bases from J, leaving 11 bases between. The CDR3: CASSLPLTTGELFF. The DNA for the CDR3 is TGTGCCAGCAGCCTACCTCTAACCACCGGGGAGCTGTTTTTT.

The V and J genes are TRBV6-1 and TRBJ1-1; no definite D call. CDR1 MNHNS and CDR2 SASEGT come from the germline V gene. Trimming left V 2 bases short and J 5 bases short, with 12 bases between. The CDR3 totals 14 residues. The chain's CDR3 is CASSETWVRTEAFF. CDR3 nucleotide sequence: TGTGCCAGCAGTGAAACCTGGGTTAGGACTGAAGCTTTCTTT.

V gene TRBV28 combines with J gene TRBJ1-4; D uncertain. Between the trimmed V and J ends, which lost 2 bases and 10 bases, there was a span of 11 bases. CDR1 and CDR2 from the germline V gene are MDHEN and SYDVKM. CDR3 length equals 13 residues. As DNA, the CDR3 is TGTGCCAGCAGTTTACGGCGGGCTGGAAAACTGTTTTTT. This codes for CASSLRRAGKLFF. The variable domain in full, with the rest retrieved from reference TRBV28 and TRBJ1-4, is DVKVTQSSRYLVKRTGEKVFLECVQDMDHENMFWYRQDPGLGLRLIYFSYDVKMKEKGDIPEGYSVSREKKERFSLILESASTNQTSMYLCASSLRRAGKLFFGSGTQLSVL.